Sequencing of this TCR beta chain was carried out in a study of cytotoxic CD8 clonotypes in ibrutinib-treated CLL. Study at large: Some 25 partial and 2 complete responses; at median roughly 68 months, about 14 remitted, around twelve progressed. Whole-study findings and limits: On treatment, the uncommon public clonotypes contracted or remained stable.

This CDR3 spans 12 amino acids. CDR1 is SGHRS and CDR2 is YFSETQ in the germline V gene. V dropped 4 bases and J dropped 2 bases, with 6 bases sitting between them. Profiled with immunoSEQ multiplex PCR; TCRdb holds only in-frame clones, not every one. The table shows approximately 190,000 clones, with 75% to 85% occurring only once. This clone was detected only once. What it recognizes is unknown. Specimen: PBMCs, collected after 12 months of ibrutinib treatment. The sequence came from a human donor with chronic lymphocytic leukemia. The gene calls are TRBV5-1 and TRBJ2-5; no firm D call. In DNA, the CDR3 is TGCGCCAGCAGCGTGGCTCAAGAGACCCAGTACTTC. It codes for CASSVAQETQYF.